This T cell receptor (beta chain) was recovered during a study of TIL therapy for anti-PD-1-resistant metastatic lung cancer. Time point meaning: pre-treatment sample, taken before nivolumab and TIL therapy. Most excised metastases sampled were pleural nodules or supraclavicular lymph nodes. The libraries were made with immunoSEQ v3. Libraries were prepared by immunoSEQ multiplex PCR; TCRdb keeps only in-frame clonotypes and omits some of them. The data contain 95,000 or so clones, roughly 65% of them singletons. There are 14 residues in the CDR3. Germline CDR1 reads MNHEY; CDR2 reads SMNVEV (reference sequence). Trimming cost V 5 bases and J 6 bases; bases outside gene matches: 4. This clone was found once. Its specificity is unknown. Findings and caveats of the study: This highly selected cohort may not generalize to typical lung cancer patients.

Source: tumor tissue, taken at baseline. The sequence derives from a person aged 30 to 80 with non-small cell lung cancer. The chain employs TRBV27 and TRBJ2-1, with TRBD1 matching 10 bases. CDR3 sequence (DNA): TGTGCCAGCAGTCCCCGGGACAGGGGCAATGAGCAGTTCTTC. It encodes CASSPRDRGNEQFF.